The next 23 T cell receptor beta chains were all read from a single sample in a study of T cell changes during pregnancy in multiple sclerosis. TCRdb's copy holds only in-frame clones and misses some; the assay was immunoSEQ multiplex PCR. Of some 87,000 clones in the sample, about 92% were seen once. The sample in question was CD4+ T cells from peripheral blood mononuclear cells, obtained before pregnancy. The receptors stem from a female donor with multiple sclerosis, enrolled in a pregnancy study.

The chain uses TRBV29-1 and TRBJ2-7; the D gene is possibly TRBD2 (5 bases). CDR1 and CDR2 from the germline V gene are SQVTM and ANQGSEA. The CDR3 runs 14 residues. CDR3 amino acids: CSAVEGLSANEQYF. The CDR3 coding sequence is TGCAGTGCCGTTGAGGGTTTAAGCGCTAACGAGCAGTACTTC.

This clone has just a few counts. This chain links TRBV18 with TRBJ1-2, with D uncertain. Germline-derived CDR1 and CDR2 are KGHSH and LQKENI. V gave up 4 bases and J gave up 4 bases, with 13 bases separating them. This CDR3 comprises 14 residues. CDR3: CASSLSRDAYGYTF. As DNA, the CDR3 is TGTGCCAGCTCACTCTCCCGGGATGCCTATGGCTACACCTTC.

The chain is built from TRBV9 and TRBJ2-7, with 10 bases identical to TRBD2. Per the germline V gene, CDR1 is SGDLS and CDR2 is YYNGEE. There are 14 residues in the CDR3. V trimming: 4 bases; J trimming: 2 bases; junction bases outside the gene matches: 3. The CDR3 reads CASSLAGAPYEQYF. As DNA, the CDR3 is TGTGCCAGCAGCCTAGCGGGAGCCCCCTACGAGCAGTACTTC.

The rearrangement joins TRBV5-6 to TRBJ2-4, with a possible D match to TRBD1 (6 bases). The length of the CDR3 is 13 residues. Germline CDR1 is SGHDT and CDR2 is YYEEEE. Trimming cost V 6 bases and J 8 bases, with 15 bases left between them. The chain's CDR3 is CASTGPEGDIQYF. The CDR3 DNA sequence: TGTGCCAGCACCGGCCCAGAGGGGGACATTCAGTACTTC.

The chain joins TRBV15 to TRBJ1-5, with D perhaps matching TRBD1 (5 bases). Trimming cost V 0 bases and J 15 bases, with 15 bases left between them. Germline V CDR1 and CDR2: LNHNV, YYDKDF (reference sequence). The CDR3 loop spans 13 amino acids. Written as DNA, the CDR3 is TGTGCCACCAGCAGAGATCGCGTGGCAGGGTGGCATTTT. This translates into CATSRDRVAGWHF.

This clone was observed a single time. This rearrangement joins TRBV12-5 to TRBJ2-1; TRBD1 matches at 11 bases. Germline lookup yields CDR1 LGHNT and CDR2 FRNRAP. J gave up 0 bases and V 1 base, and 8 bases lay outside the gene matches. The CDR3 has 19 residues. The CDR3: CASGLGTGGALGSYNEQFF. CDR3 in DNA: TGTGCTAGTGGTTTGGGGACAGGGGGCGCTTTGGGCTCCTACAATGAGCAGTTCTTC.

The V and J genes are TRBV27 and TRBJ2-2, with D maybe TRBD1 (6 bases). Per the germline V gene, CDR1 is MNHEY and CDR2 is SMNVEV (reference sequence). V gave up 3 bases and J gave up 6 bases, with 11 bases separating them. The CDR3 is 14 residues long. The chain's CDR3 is CASSFTQGSGELFF. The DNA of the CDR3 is TGTGCCAGCAGTTTCACACAGGGTTCCGGGGAGCTGTTTTTT.

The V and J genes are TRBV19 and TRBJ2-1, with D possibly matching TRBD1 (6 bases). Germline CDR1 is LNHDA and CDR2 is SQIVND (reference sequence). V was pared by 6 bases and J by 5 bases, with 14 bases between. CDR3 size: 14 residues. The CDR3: CASSRRQAHNEQFF. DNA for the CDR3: TGTGCCAGTAGCCGTAGACAGGCTCACAATGAGCAGTTCTTC.

The CDR3 DNA sequence: TGTGCCTGGAGTGCAGGGGGCCCCTCCTATAATTCACCCCTCCACTTT. Protein: CAWSAGGPSYNSPLHF. The chain has TRBV30 and TRBJ1-6; TRBD1 agrees at 8 bases. Germline CDR1 GTSNPN, CDR2 SVGIG (reference sequence). The J segment lost 0 bases and the V segment lost 1 base, leaving 2 bases of the junction unmatched. The CDR3 is 16 amino acids.

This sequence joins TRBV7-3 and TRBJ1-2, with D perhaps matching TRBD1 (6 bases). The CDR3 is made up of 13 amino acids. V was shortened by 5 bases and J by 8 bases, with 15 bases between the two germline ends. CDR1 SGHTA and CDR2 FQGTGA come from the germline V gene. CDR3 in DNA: TGTGCCAGCAGCGGCACCGGGACACTCGGCTACACCTTC. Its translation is CASSGTGTLGYTF. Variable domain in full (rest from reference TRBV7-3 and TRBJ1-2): GAGVSQTPSNKVTEKGKYVELRCDPISGHTALYWYRQSLGQGPEFLIYFQGTGAADDSGLPNDRFFAVRPEGSVSTLKIQRTERGDSAVYLCASSGTGTLGYTFGSGTRLTVV.

This CDR3 reads CASRRQGYSNQPQHF. The CDR3 DNA reads TGTGCCAGCAGAAGACAGGGTTATAGCAATCAGCCCCAGCATTTT. The V gene is TRBV2, the J gene TRBJ1-5; the match to TRBD1 covers 7 bases. Losses at the gene ends were 6 bases for V and 0 bases for J; bases not matched to a gene: 5. CDR1 and CDR2 (germline): SNHLY, FYNNEI. CDR3 size: 15 residues.

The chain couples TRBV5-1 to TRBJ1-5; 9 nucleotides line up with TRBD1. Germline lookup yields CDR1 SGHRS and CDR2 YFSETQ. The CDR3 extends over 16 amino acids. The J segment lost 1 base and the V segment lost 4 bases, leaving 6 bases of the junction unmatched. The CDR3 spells CASSPGTGRSNQPQHF. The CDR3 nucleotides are TGCGCCAGCAGCCCCGGGACAGGGCGAAGCAATCAGCCCCAGCATTTT.

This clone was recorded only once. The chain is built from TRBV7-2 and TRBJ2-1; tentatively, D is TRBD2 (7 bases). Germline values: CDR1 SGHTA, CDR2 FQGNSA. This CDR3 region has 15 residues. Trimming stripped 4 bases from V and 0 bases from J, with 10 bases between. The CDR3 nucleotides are TGTGCCAGCAGCTCTCGGGGGGCCTCCTACAATGAGCAGTTCTTC. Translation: CASSSRGASYNEQFF.

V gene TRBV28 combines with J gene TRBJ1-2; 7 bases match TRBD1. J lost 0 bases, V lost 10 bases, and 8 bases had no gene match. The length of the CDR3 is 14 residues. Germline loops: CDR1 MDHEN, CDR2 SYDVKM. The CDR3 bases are TGTGCCACCCGACAGGGCCAAGCTAACTATGGCTACACCTTC. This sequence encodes CATRQGQANYGYTF.

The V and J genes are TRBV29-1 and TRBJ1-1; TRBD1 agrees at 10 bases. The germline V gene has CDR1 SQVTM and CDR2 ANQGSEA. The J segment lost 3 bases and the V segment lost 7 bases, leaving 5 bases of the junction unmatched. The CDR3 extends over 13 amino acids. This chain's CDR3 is CSGGQGRDTEAFF. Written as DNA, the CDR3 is TGCAGCGGGGGACAGGGGAGGGACACTGAAGCTTTCTTT.

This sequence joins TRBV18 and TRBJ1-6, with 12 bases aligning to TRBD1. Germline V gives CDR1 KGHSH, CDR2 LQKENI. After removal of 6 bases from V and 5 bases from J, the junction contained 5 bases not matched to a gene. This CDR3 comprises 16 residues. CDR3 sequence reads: CASSLGTGGNNSPLHF. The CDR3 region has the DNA TGTGCCAGCTCTCTCGGGACAGGGGGCAATAATTCACCCCTCCACTTT.

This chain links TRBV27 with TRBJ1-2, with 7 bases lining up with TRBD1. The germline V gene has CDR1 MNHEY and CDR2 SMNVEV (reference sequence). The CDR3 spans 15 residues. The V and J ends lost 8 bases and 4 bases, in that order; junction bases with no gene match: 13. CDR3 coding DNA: TGTGCCAGCGCCTCAAGGGGGCCCTTCGTCTATGGCTACACCTTC. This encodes CASASRGPFVYGYTF.

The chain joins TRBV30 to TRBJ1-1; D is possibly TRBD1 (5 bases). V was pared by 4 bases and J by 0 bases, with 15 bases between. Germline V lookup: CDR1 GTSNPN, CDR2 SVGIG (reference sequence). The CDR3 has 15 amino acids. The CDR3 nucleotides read TGTGCCTGGATGGGAAGCGTAGGGGTGAACACTGAAGCTTTCTTT. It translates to CAWMGSVGVNTEAFF.

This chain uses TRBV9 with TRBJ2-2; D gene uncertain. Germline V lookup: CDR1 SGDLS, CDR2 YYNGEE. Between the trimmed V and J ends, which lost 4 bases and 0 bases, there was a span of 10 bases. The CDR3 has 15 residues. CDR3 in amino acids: CASSPRLANTGELFF. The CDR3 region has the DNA TGTGCCAGCAGCCCCCGATTAGCGAACACCGGGGAGCTGTTTTTT.

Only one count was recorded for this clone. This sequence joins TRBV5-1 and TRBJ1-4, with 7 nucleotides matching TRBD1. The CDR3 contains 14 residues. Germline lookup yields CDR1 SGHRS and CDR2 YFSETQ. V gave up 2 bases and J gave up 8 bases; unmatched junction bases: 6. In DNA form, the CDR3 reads TGCGCCAGCAGCTTAGGGGGCTCTACCGAAAAACTGTTTTTT. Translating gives CASSLGGSTEKLFF.

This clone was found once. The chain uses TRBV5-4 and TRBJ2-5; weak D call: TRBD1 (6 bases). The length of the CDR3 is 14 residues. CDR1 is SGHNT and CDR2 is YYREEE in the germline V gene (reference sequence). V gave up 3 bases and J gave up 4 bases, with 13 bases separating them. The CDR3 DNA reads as TGTGCCAGCAGCTCGGGAAAACAGGGAGAGACCCAGTACTTC. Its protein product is CASSSGKQGETQYF.

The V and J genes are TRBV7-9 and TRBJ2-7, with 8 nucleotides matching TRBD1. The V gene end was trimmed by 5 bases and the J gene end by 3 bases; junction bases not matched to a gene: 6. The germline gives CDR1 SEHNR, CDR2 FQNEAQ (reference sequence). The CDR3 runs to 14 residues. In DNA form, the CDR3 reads TGTGCCAGCAGCCCGGACAGGGCTGGCTACGAGCAGTACTTC. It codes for CASSPDRAGYEQYF.

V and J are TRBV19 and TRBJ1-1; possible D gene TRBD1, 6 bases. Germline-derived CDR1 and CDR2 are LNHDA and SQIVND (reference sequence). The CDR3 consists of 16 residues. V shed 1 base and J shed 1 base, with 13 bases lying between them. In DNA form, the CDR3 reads TGTGCCAGTAGTATAGCCAGGGGCCTCTCGAACACTGAAGCTTTCTTT. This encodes CASSIARGLSNTEAFF.